The 27 T cell receptor beta chains reported below all come from one sample, sequenced in a study of T-cell memory formation after mild COVID-19. MiXCR, applied by TCRdb to the 5' RACE reads, yields one record per CDR3 protein. The data contain about 450,000 distinct CDR3 sequences, about 25% of them singletons. Input material: PBMCs or a T cell subset sorted from them (not recorded which). The receptors originated from an adult woman who had mild COVID-19 (a few samples of this study predate the infection). Cell type and time point are not known.

This clonotype was counted a few times. The gene calls are TRBV27 and TRBJ2-7; 12 bases fit TRBD1. V gave up 6 bases and J gave up 2 bases; unmatched junction bases: 17. Germline V CDR1 and CDR2: MNHEY, SMNVEV (reference sequence). This CDR3 is built from 19 residues. The CDR3 region is CASSRKPGQGASGTYEQYF. CDR3 in DNA: TGTGCCAGCAGCCGAAAGCCGGGACAGGGGGCATCGGGGACCTACGAGCAGTACTTC.

The chain joins TRBV7-9 to TRBJ2-3; 11 nucleotides agree with TRBD1. This CDR3 contains 17 residues. CDR1 and CDR2 (germline): SEHNR, FQNEAQ (reference sequence). V was pared by 1 base and J by 4 bases, with 7 bases of the junction left unmatched. The DNA of the CDR3 is TGTGCCAGCAGCTTAGGGGCTGGGACAGGGGGAGCAGATACGCAGTATTTT. Translating gives CASSLGAGTGGADTQYF. Based on the CDR3 plus reference TRBV7-9 and TRBJ2-3, the full variable domain is DTGVSQNPRHKITKRGQNVTFRCDPISEHNRLYWYRQTLGQGPEFLTYFQNEAQLEKSRLLSDRFSAERPKGSFSTLEIQRTEQGDSAMYLCASSLGAGTGGADTQYFGPGTRLTVL.

This clonotype was observed a handful of times. CDR3 protein: CASSLSSGDSYNEQFF. In DNA, the CDR3 is TGTGCCAGCAGCTTATCTAGCGGGGACTCCTACAATGAGCAGTTCTTC. The V gene is TRBV7-6, the J gene TRBJ2-1; 9 bases are a match to TRBD2. In germline, CDR1 is SGHVS, CDR2 FNYEAQ. V dropped 2 bases and J dropped 0; count of bases not matched to a gene: 2. The CDR3 covers 16 residues.

This clonotype was seen only a few times. The V and J genes are TRBV7-9 and TRBJ1-1; D is ambiguous. This CDR3 region has 13 residues. Germline V lookup: CDR1 SEHNR, CDR2 FQNEAQ (reference sequence). The ends were cut back, 6 bases at V and 1 base at J, with 9 bases in the middle. The CDR3 spells CASSGNKNTEAFF. CDR3 in DNA: TGTGCCAGCAGTGGGAATAAGAACACTGAAGCTTTCTTT.

This clonotype came up a few times. The chain employs TRBV12-5 and TRBJ2-1; the D is unclear. Deletions cut 3 bases from V and 6 bases from J, with 3 bases between. This CDR3 contains 11 residues. Germline values: CDR1 LGHNT, CDR2 FRNRAP. CDR3 sequence (DNA): TGTGCTAGTGGTTTCACCAATGAGCAGTTCTTC. It yields the protein CASGFTNEQFF.

At least ten counts were recorded for this clonotype. The chain has TRBV6-2 or TRBV6-3 and TRBJ2-7; 7 positions match TRBD1. CDR1 is MNHEY and CDR2 is SVGEGT in the germline V gene. This CDR3 has 15 residues. V dropped 6 bases and J dropped 3; count of bases not matched to a gene: 11. The CDR3 nucleotides read TGTGCCAGCAGCCACGGGTTGACAGGGAACTACGAGCAGTACTTC. It translates to CASSHGLTGNYEQYF.

This clonotype has just a few counts. This sequence joins TRBV6-5 and TRBJ2-1, with TRBD2 identical over 16 bases. The CDR3 is 23 amino acids. CDR1 and CDR2 (germline): MNHEY, SVGAGI. V was clipped by 5 bases and J by 1 base; unmatched bases: 20. The CDR3: CASSPRILLPGLAGGRSYNEQFF. The CDR3 bases are TGTGCCAGCAGTCCAAGAATTCTCCTCCCGGGACTAGCGGGAGGGAGATCCTACAATGAGCAGTTCTTC.

This clonotype was seen a few times. CDR3 sequence reads: CASRPSGANVLTF. The CDR3 nucleotides are TGTGCCAGCAGACCCTCTGGGGCCAACGTCCTGACTTTC. The chain has TRBV7-6 and TRBJ2-6; D is unresolved. The germline V gene has CDR1 SGHVS and CDR2 FNYEAQ. The CDR3 length is 13 residues. V was shortened by 6 bases and J by 0 bases, with 3 bases between the two germline ends.

The rearrangement uses TRBV3-1 and TRBJ2-7, with a possible D match to TRBD2 (6 bases). CDR3 size: 20 residues. V was trimmed by 0 bases and J by 0 bases, leaving 24 bases between them. The germline gives CDR1 LGHDT, CDR2 YNNKEL (reference sequence). The CDR3 nucleotides read TGTGCCAGCAGCCAAGATCTTGGACTACCCCCAGCGGGTTACTCCTACGAGCAGTACTTC. Residues: CASSQDLGLPPAGYSYEQYF.

J is TRBJ2-1 and V is TRBV7-2; TRBD2 is a possible D gene (5 bases). This CDR3 region has 13 residues. Germline values: CDR1 SGHTA, CDR2 FQGNSA. V lost 0 bases and J lost 9, with 9 bases in between. The CDR3 loop reads CASSLAHRGEQFF. DNA of the CDR3: TGTGCCAGCAGCTTAGCCCATCGGGGTGAGCAGTTCTTC.

J is TRBJ2-2 and V is TRBV7-6; D remains ambiguous. Trimming removed 1 base at V and 4 bases at J, with 13 bases between. The CDR3 covers 16 residues. From germline, CDR1 is SGHVS and CDR2 FNYEAQ. The CDR3 loop is CASSLGLQARTGELFF. CDR3 nucleotides: TGTGCCAGCAGCTTAGGTCTCCAGGCGCGCACCGGGGAGCTGTTTTTT.

The CDR3 reads CASSRTAQGAIYGYTF. The DNA for the CDR3 is TGTGCCAGCAGCAGGACGGCACAGGGGGCGATCTATGGCTACACCTTC. The J gene is TRBJ1-2, the V gene TRBV7-9, with 9 bases that match TRBD1. Germline V gene lookup returns CDR1 SEHNR and CDR2 FQNEAQ (reference sequence). V gave up 5 bases and J gave up 4 bases; unmatched junction bases: 11. The CDR3 covers 16 residues. Complete variable domain (other parts from reference TRBV7-9 and TRBJ1-2): DTGVSQNPRHKITKRGQNVTFRCDPISEHNRLYWYRQTLGQGPEFLTYFQNEAQLEKSRLLSDRFSAERPKGSFSTLEIQRTEQGDSAMYLCASSRTAQGAIYGYTFGSGTRLTVV.

This rearrangement joins TRBV29-1 to TRBJ2-3; TRBD2 matches at 12 bases. There are 17 residues in the CDR3. With 4 bases clipped from V and 1 base from J, the junction kept 9 bases outside the gene matches. Germline V lookup: CDR1 SQVTM, CDR2 ANQGSEA. The CDR3 DNA is TGCAGCGTTGCTCTCCTAGCGGGGGGGCGTCGCACAGATACGCAGTATTTT. Translation: CSVALLAGGRRTDTQYF.

This clonotype was seen a handful of times. The CDR3 spells CASLVSGTTDTQYF. The CDR3, as DNA: TGTGCCAGTCTAGTTAGCGGGACCACAGATACGCAGTATTTT. This chain joins TRBV19 and TRBJ2-3; 8 positions agree with TRBD2. Germline V gene sequence: CDR1 LNHDA, CDR2 SQIVND (reference sequence). V lost 8 bases, J lost 2 bases, and 6 bases stayed unmatched. The CDR3 sequence is 14 residues long.

Here the CDR3 reads CSGRGKGSSTDTQYF. In DNA form, the CDR3 reads TGCAGCGGCCGCGGGAAGGGGTCTAGCACAGATACGCAGTATTTT. The chain recombines TRBV29-1 with TRBJ2-3; possibly TRBD2 for D (6 bases). CDR1 and CDR2 from the germline V gene are SQVTM and ANQGSEA. CDR3 length: 15 residues. Deletions cut 7 bases from V and 0 bases from J, with 17 bases between.

Ten or more counts support this clonotype. In DNA form, the CDR3 reads TGCAGTTTTAACCCGGGACAGGTCTACAATGAGCAGTTCTTC. This encodes CSFNPGQVYNEQFF. The V call is TRBV29-1, the J call TRBJ2-1; TRBD1 agrees at 8 bases. Germline CDR1 reads SQVTM; CDR2 reads ANQGSEA. The CDR3 sequence is 14 residues long.

This clonotype was seen only a few times. The chain combines TRBV9 with TRBJ1-1; D remains unclear. The CDR3 loop spans 13 amino acids. Trimming cost V 3 bases and J 1 base, with 7 bases left between them. Germline CDR1 and CDR2: SGDLS and YYNGEE. For the CDR3, the DNA is TGTGCCAGCAGCGCACAAAGGAACACTGAAGCTTTCTTT. It is translated as CASSAQRNTEAFF.

This chain links TRBV24-1 with TRBJ2-1; D call uncertain. CDR1 and CDR2 (germline): KGHDR, SFDVKD. Deletions cut 2 bases from V and 3 bases from J, with 22 bases between. The CDR3 contains 19 residues. Here the CDR3 reads CATSDSSLTRSRNYNEQFF. For the CDR3, the DNA is TGTGCCACCAGTGATTCAAGTTTAACCCGATCAAGAAACTACAATGAGCAGTTCTTC.

This chain uses TRBV12-3 or TRBV12-4 with TRBJ1-1, with TRBD1 matching over 9 bases. This CDR3 comprises 16 residues. Losses at the gene ends were 5 bases for V and 4 bases for J; bases not matched to a gene: 11. The CDR3 sequence: CASSPGQGISPTEAFF. CDR3 bases: TGTGCCAGCAGTCCGGGACAGGGAATCTCCCCCACTGAAGCTTTCTTT.

The J gene is TRBJ2-1, the V gene TRBV7-2; the match to TRBD2 covers 11 bases. V lost 2 bases, J lost 4 bases, and 4 bases stayed unmatched. CDR1 and CDR2 from the germline V gene are SGHTA and FQGNSA. The length of the CDR3 is 16 residues. CDR3 sequence reads: CASSLLLAGVYNEQFF. DNA for the CDR3: TGTGCCAGCAGCTTATTACTAGCGGGGGTTTACAATGAGCAGTTCTTC.

This clonotype was counted a few times. The chain joins TRBV15 to TRBJ2-5; TRBD1 matches at 11 bases. The length of the CDR3 is 16 residues. Germline CDR1 is LNHNV and CDR2 is YYDKDF (reference sequence). V shed 8 bases and J 0 bases; nucleotides not matched to a gene: 8. The CDR3 DNA sequence: TGTGCCACCGTTTCAGGGGACAGGGGGTACCAAGAGACCCAGTACTTC. As protein: CATVSGDRGYQETQYF.

The gene calls are TRBV7-6 and TRBJ2-7; 11 bases fit TRBD2. CDR3 length: 16 residues. With 1 base clipped from V and 4 bases from J, the junction kept 6 bases outside the gene matches. Germline CDR1 reads SGHVS; CDR2 reads FNYEAQ. DNA of the CDR3: TGTGCCAGCAGCTTAGATCCTAGCGGGAGGACTTACGAGCAGTACTTC. This gives the protein CASSLDPSGRTYEQYF.

The V and J genes are TRBV9 and TRBJ1-1, with D uncertain. CDR1 and CDR2 from the germline V gene are SGDLS and YYNGEE. V dropped 3 bases and J dropped 1 base, with 16 bases sitting between them. CDR3 length: 16 amino acids. This chain's CDR3 is CASSALLISANTEAFF. CDR3 nucleotide sequence: TGTGCCAGCAGCGCCCTGTTAATCTCAGCGAACACTGAAGCTTTCTTT.

This clonotype was found a few times. This chain uses TRBV12-3 or TRBV12-4 with TRBJ2-3, with D hard to call. Trimming left V 3 bases short and J 2 bases short, with 6 bases between. The CDR3 is 13 residues long. The CDR3 loop reads CASSFQATDTQYF. The CDR3 DNA reads TGTGCCAGCAGTTTTCAGGCCACAGATACGCAGTATTTT.

This clonotype was detected a few times. This chain uses TRBV6-5 with TRBJ1-2; D is unclear. The germline V gene encodes CDR1 MNHEY and CDR2 SVGAGI. This CDR3 has 15 amino acids. Trimming left V 4 bases short and J 2 bases short, with 14 bases between. This chain's CDR3 is CASSSLWERNYGYTF. The CDR3 DNA follows: TGTGCCAGCAGTTCCCTCTGGGAGCGGAACTATGGCTACACCTTC.

V and J are TRBV6-6 and TRBJ2-1; 9 positions match TRBD1. CDR1 and CDR2 from the germline V gene are MNHNY and SVGAGI (reference sequence). The ends lost 2 bases at V and 7 bases at J; junction bases unmatched: 6. The CDR3 consists of 15 residues. CDR3 nucleotide sequence: TGTGCCAGCAGTTACGGGGGGACAGGGAAAAATGAGCAGTTCTTC. Its translation: CASSYGGTGKNEQFF.

This clonotype appeared a few times. V gene TRBV30 combines with J gene TRBJ2-1; TRBD2 aligns across 10 bases. In germline, CDR1 is GTSNPN, CDR2 SVGIG (reference sequence). CDR3 length: 14 residues. This CDR3 is CAEEREGQRNEQFF. The CDR3 DNA reads TGTGCGGAGGAGCGGGAGGGCCAACGGAATGAGCAGTTCTTC.